This record concerns one T cell receptor beta chain sequence. These data are taken from a study of T cell responses to AZD1222 COVID-19 vaccine. Profiled with immunoSEQ multiplex PCR; TCRdb holds only in-frame clones, not every one. This table has under 150,000 clones, 85% to 90% appearing once. The TCR sequence derives from an adult in good health. Sequencing was performed on peripheral blood, taken on day 0 of AZD1222 vaccination.

The CDR3 loop is CASSLVAANNEQFF. CDR3 sequence (DNA): TGTGCCAGCAGCTTAGTGGCTGCAAACAATGAGCAGTTCTTC. This chain joins TRBV11-3 and TRBJ2-1, with D unresolved. The CDR3 runs 14 residues. CDR1 SGHNT and CDR2 YENEEA come from the germline V gene. V was clipped by 1 base and J by 5 bases, with 9 bases between them. The whole variable domain, filled in from reference TRBV11-3 and TRBJ2-1, reads EAGVVQSPRYKIIEKKQPVAFWCNPISGHNTLYWYLQNLGQGPELLIRYENEEAVDDSQLPKDRFSAERLKGVDSTLKIQPAELGDSAVYLCASSLVAANNEQFFGPGTRLTVL.